The clone carrying this T cell receptor (beta chain) appeared a few times. Its specificity is not known. This specimen comes from a study of T-cell memory formation after mild COVID-19. Findings and limits, study-wide: Contracting CD4+ clones were located mainly in CM and EM, and CD8+ clones in EMRA.

One entry per CDR3 protein, called by TCRdb with MiXCR from the 5' RACE reads. Of hundreds of thousands of distinct CDR3 sequences listed, 20% to 25% were seen once; the top ten hold 7% to 9%. The germline CDR1 and CDR2 sequences are SGHRS and YFSETQ. Trimming took 7 bases from V and 9 from J, leaving 13 bases between them. CDR3 size: 11 residues. The sample comprised PBMCs or a T cell subset sorted from them (not recorded which). The genes are TRBV5-1 and TRBJ2-5; D might be TRBD2 (5 bases). The origin of this receptor is an adult woman who had mild COVID-19 (a few samples of this study predate the infection). Cell type and time point are not known. Here the CDR3 reads CASWELGAQYF. The CDR3 nucleotides read TGCGCCAGCTGGGAACTCGGGGCCCAGTACTTC.